The 2 T cell receptor beta chains listed next were all sequenced from one sample in a study of T cells in Graves' hyperthyroidism and ophthalmopathy (dated by TCRdb to the late 2010s). Libraries came from multiplex PCR. Instrument used: Illumina HiSeq 2000. The TCR beta CDR3 regions were amplified from the RNA transcripts. A first-round RT-PCR of the TCR CDR3 used the HTBI primer set with the Qiagen OneStep RT-PCR kit. Starting from the raw public reads, TCRdb applied fastp trimming at Q25, assembled clones with MiXCR and retained in-frame beta chains. Rows are unified per CDR3 protein, each entry keeping the most common DNA and genes. This sample comprises about 410,000 distinct CDR3 sequences, roughly 15% of them detected only once. In total, the top ten clones hold less than 15% of the sample. Sequenced input: blood. Every receptor here comes from a man between 18 and 35 years old with Graves' ophthalmopathy.

The rearrangement links TRBV20-1 to TRBJ2-5; 8 nucleotides agree with TRBD1. The CDR3 is made up of 16 amino acids. Germline V gene lookup returns CDR1 DFQATT and CDR2 SNEGSKA (reference sequence). Losses at the gene ends were 1 base for V and 5 bases for J; bases not matched to a gene: 12. As DNA, the CDR3 is TGCAGTGCTAGAGGTTCCCCTGACAGGGGCCTTGAGACCCAGTACTTC. This sequence encodes CSARGSPDRGLETQYF.

This clonotype appeared a few times. This chain uses TRBV12-3 or TRBV12-4 with TRBJ2-5, with D perhaps given as TRBD1 or TRBD2 (7 bases each). Trimming took 5 bases from V and 2 from J, leaving 15 bases between them. The CDR3 consists of 15 residues. DNA of the CDR3: TGTGCCAGCAGTACTAGACAGGGAGGGCAAGAGACCCAGTACTTC. It codes for CASSTRQGGQETQYF.